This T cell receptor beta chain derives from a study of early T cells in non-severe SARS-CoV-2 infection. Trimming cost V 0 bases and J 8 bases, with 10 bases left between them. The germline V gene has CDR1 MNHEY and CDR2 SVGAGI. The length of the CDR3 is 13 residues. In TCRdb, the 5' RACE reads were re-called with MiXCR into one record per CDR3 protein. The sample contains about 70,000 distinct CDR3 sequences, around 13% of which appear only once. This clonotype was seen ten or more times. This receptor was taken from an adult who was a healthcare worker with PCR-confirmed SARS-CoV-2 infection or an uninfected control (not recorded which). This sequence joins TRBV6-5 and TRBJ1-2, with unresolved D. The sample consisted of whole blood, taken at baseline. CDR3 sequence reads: CASSYSDVGGYTF. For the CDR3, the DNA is TGTGCCAGCAGTTACTCGGATGTGGGGGGCTACACCTTC.